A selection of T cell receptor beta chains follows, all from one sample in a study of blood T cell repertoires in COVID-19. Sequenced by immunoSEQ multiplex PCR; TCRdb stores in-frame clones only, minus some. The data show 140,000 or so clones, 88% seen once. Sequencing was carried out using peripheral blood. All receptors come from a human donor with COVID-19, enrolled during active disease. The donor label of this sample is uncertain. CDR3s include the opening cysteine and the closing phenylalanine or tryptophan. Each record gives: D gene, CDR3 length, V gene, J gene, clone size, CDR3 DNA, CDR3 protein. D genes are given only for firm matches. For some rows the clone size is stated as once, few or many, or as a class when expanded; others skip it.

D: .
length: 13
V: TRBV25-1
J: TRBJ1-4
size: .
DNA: TGTGCCAGCCGGCGGGGTGGAAATGAAAAACTGTTTTTT
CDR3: CASRRGGNEKLFF

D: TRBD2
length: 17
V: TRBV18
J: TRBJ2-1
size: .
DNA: TGTGCCAGCTCACCAGGGACTAGCGGGAGAGGGTACAATGAGCAGTTCTTC
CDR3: CASSPGTSGRGYNEQFF

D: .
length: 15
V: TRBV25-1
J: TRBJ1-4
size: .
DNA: TGTGCCAGCAGACCTCGGGATGCAACTAATGAAAAACTGTTTTTT
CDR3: CASRPRDATNEKLFF

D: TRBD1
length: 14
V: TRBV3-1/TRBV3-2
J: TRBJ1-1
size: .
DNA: TGTGCCAGCAGCGCCCGGGACAGGAACACTGAAGCTTTCTTT
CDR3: CASSARDRNTEAFF

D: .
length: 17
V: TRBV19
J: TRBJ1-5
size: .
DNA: TGTGCCAGTACGGTCGGGCGAGGGGGGGAGAGCAATCAGCCCCAGCATTTT
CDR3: CASTVGRGGESNQPQHF

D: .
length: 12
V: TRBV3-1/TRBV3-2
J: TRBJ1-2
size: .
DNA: TGTGCCAGCAGCCAAGTTGGTACCGGACAGCTCTTC
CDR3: CASSQVGTGQLF

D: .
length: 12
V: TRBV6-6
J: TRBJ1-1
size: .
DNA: TGTGCCACCTCCCCCCAGGAGGGCTCAGCTTTCTTT
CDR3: CATSPQEGSAFF

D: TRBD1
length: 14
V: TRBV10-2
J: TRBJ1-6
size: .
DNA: TGCGCCAGAAAAAACAGGGGTACGAATTCACCCCTCCACTTT
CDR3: CARKNRGTNSPLHF

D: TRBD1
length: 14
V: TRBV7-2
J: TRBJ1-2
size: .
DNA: TGTGCCAGCAGCTTTGGGCAGGGGGCCTTTGGCTACACCTTC
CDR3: CASSFGQGAFGYTF

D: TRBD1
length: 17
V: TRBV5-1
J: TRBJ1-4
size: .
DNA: TGCGCCAGCAGTTTGGGGCAGGGGGCATTCGATTCTGAAAAACTGTTTTTT
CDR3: CASSLGQGAFDSEKLFF

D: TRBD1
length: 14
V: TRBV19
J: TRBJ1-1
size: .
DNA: TGTGCCAGTAGTTTACAGGGGAGGAACACTGAAGCTTTCTTT
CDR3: CASSLQGRNTEAFF

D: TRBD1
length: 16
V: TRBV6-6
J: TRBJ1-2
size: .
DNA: TGTGCCAGCAGACTCCTCCAGGGGGCCCCCGGCTATGGCTACACCTTC
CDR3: CASRLLQGAPGYGYTF

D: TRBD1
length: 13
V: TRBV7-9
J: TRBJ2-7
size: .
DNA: TGTGCCAGCAGCTGGGACAGGGCCAACGAGCAGTACTTC
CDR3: CASSWDRANEQYF

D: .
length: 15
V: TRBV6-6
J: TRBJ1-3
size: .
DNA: TGTGCCAGCAGTTACTCGGTAGACAGGGGAAACACCATATATTTT
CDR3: CASSYSVDRGNTIYF

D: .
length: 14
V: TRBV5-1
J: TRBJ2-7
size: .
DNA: TGCGCCAGCAGCTTGGGATACCTAACCTACGAGCAGTACTTC
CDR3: CASSLGYLTYEQYF

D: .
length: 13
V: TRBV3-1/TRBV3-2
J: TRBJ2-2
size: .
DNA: TGTGCCAGCAGCGGCAGGGGCACCGGGGAGCTGTTTTTT
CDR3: CASSGRGTGELFF

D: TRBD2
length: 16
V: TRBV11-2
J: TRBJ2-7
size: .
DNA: TGTGCCAGCAGCTGGTATGGGACTAGCGGGGGGGAGGAGCAGTACTTC
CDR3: CASSWYGTSGGEEQYF

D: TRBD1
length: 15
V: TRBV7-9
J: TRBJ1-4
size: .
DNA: TGTGCCAGCAGCTTCGGACAGGTCGGGAATGAAAAACTGTTTTTT
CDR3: CASSFGQVGNEKLFF

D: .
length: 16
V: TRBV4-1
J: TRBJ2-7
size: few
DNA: TGCGCCAGCAGCACCTACACTAGACGAACCACCAACGAGCAGTACTTC
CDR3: CASSTYTRRTTNEQYF

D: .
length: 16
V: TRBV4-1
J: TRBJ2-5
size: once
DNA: TGCGCCAGCAGCCAAGGCTACCCGCCCCTCCAAGAGACCCAGTACTTC
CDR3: CASSQGYPPLQETQYF

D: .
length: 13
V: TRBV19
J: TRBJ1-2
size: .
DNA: TGTGCCAGTAGGATTGGACAGAGCTATGGCTACACCTTC
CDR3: CASRIGQSYGYTF

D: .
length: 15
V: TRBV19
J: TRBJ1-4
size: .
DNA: TGTGCCAGTAGTACCCACGGGGGGCAAGGGGAAAAACTGTTTTTT
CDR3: CASSTHGGQGEKLFF

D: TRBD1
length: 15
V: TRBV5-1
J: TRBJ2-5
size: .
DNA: TGCGCCAGCAGGGTCCGGGACAGGGGTTGGGAGACCCAGTACTTC
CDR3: CASRVRDRGWETQYF

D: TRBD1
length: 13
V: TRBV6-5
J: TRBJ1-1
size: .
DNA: TGTGCCAGCAGCTATGACAGGGGTGCTGAAGCTTTCTTT
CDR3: CASSYDRGAEAFF

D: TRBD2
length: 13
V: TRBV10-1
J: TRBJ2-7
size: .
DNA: TGCGCCAGCAGTGTGACTAGCGGGGCCGAGCAGTACTTC
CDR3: CASSVTSGAEQYF

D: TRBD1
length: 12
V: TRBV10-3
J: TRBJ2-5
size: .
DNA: TGTGCCATCAGGGACAGGGGAGAGACCCAGTACTTC
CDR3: CAIRDRGETQYF

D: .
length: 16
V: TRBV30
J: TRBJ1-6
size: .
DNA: TGTGCCTGGCACCCCCGGGACACCAGAGGCTATTCACCCCTCCACTTT
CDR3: CAWHPRDTRGYSPLHF

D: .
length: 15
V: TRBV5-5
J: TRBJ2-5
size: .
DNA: TGTGCCAGCAGCGGGGGGGCAGGGGACCAAGAGACCCAGTACTTC
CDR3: CASSGGAGDQETQYF

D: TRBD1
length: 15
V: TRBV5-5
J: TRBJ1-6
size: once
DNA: TGTGCCAGCAGCCTAGGGGGCGCCAATAATTCACCCCTCCACTTT
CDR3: CASSLGGANNSPLHF

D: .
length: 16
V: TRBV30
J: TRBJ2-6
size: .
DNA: TGTGCCTGGAGTGTACCCAGGCTCTCTGGGGCCAACGTCCTGACTTTC
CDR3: CAWSVPRLSGANVLTF

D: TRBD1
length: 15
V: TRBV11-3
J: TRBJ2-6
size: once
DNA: TGTGCCAGCAGCCCAGGGGGCGCTGGGGCCAACGTCCTGACTTTC
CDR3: CASSPGGAGANVLTF

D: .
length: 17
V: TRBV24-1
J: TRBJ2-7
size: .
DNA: TGTGCCACCAGTGATTCCTCCCCGGGGGATCGATCCTACGAGCAGTACTTC
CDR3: CATSDSSPGDRSYEQYF

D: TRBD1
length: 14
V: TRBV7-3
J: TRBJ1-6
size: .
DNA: TGTGCCAGCAGCCGAGACAGGGAAGGTTCACCCCTCCACTTT
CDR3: CASSRDREGSPLHF

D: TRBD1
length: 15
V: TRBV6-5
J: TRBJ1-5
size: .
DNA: TGTGCCAGCAGTCCCGACAGGGGGAGAATGGAGCCCCAGCATTTT
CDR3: CASSPDRGRMEPQHF

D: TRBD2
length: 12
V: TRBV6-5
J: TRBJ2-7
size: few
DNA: TGTGCCAGCGGCGGGGGGACGAGGGAGCAGTACTTC
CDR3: CASGGGTREQYF

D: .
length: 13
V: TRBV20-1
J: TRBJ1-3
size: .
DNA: TGCAGTGCTAGTCGGAGGGGATGGAACACCATATATTTT
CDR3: CSASRRGWNTIYF

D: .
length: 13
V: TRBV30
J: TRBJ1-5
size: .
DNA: TGTGCCTGGAGTGTACAGAGGGGGAAGCCCCAGCATTTT
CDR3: CAWSVQRGKPQHF

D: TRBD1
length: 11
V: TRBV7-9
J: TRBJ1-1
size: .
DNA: TGTGCCAGCAGCGTGCAAGGGGGCAGTTTCTTT
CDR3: CASSVQGGSFF

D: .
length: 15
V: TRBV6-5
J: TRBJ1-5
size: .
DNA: TGTGCCAGCAAGACGGACTTGGGTAGCAATCAGCCCCAGCATTTT
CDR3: CASKTDLGSNQPQHF

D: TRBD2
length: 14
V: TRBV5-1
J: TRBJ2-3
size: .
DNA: TGCGCCAGCAGCTTGGTCGGGAGGCCACCCTCGCAGTATTTT
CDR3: CASSLVGRPPSQYF

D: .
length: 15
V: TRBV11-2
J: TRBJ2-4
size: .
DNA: TGTGCCAGCACCCCAGGAGGGTCGGCCAAAAACATTCAGTACTTC
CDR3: CASTPGGSAKNIQYF

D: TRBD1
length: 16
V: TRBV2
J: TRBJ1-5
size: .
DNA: TGTGCCAGCAGTAAATTGACAGGGGGACGGGGGCAGCCCCAGCATTTT
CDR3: CASSKLTGGRGQPQHF

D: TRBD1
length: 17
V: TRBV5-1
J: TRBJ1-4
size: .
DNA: TGCGCCAGCAGCTTCGTCCGACTGACAGGGACTAATGAAAAACTGTTTTTT
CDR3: CASSFVRLTGTNEKLFF

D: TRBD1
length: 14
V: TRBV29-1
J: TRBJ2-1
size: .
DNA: TGCAGCGGTAAGCCGGGACAGACCTACAATGAGCAGTTCTTC
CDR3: CSGKPGQTYNEQFF

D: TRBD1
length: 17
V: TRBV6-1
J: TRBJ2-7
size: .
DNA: TGTGCCAGCAGTGAAGAGATAGGGACAGGGGACGCATACGAGCAGTACTTC
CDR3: CASSEEIGTGDAYEQYF

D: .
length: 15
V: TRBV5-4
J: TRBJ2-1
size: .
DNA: TGTGCCAGCAGCTTGGTTTTTAGCGGCTACAATGAGCAGTTCTTC
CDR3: CASSLVFSGYNEQFF

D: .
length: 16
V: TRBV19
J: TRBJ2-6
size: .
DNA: TGTGCCAGTAGGCCTTTCGGGGTCTCTGGGGCCAACGTCCTGACTTTC
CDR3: CASRPFGVSGANVLTF

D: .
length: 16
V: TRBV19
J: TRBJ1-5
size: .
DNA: TGTGCCAGTAGTTTGCGCGGGACGTTTAGCAATCAGCCCCAGCATTTT
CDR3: CASSLRGTFSNQPQHF

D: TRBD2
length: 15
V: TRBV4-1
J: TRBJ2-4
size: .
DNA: TGCGCCAGCAGCCAAGGGACTAGCGGGGGTAACATTCAGTACTTC
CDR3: CASSQGTSGGNIQYF